A single sample is the source of the 11 T cell receptor beta chains below, sequenced in a study of Tregs in tolerant kidney transplant recipients (dated by TCRdb to between 2018 and 2021). The library was made by the immunoSEQ multiplex PCR assay. TCRdb mirrors the immuneACCESS table, restricted to in-frame sequences. Some clones are absent from its copies; in checked studies, under half trace to an unresolved V gene, and the reason for the others is unknown. Within this sample are 46,000 or so clones, with 75% to 95% of them counted one time only. Around 0.7% of the sample rests with the top ten. Sequencing was performed on Tregs from blood. The receptors shown here come from a human donor in good health.

This chain uses TRBV30 with TRBJ1-5; no clear D gene. The CDR3 runs 13 residues. Germline CDR1 GTSNPN, CDR2 SVGIG (reference sequence). Trimming removed 4 bases at V and 0 bases at J, with 7 bases between. CDR3 DNA sequence: TGTGCCTGGAAGCAGTATAGCAATCAGCCCCAGCATTTT. This translates into CAWKQYSNQPQHF.

V gene TRBV11-2 combines with J gene TRBJ1-1, with a tentative D call TRBD1 (6 bases). The germline gives CDR1 SGHAT, CDR2 FQNNGV. Trimming took off 3 bases at V and 5 bases at J, with 10 bases between the two ends. CDR3 length: 13 residues. The CDR3 bases are TGTGCCAGCAGCTTGAGGGGGTTGACTGAAGCTTTCTTT. The encoded protein is CASSLRGLTEAFF.

The chain couples TRBV9 to TRBJ1-2; TRBD1 might be the D (5 bases). Germline values: CDR1 SGDLS, CDR2 YYNGEE. Trimming took off 0 bases at V and 4 bases at J, with 16 bases between the two ends. The CDR3 sequence is 16 residues long. CDR3 in amino acids: CASSVEEEGPPYGYTF. CDR3 nucleotide sequence: TGTGCCAGCAGCGTAGAAGAAGAGGGGCCCCCCTATGGCTACACCTTC. The variable domain in full, with the rest retrieved from reference TRBV9 and TRBJ1-2, is DSGVTQTPKHLITATGQRVTLRCSPRSGDLSVYWYQQSLDQGLQFLIQYYNGEERAKGNILERFSAQQFPDLHSELNLSSLELGDSALYFCASSVEEEGPPYGYTFGSGTRLTVV.

The chain joins TRBV6-5 to TRBJ1-1, with 7 bases fitting TRBD1. Unmatched junction bases numbered 10, after V lost 2 bases and J lost 10 bases. The CDR3 length is 14 residues. Germline V gene data show CDR1 as MNHEY and CDR2 as SVGAGI. The CDR3 loop reads CASSYPQSQGVAFF. In DNA form, the CDR3 reads TGTGCCAGCAGTTACCCGCAATCCCAGGGGGTAGCTTTCTTT.

The rearrangement uses TRBV7-6 and TRBJ1-1; 9 nucleotides align to TRBD1. Germline V lookup: CDR1 SGHVS, CDR2 FNYEAQ. The length of the CDR3 is 15 residues. Unmatched junction bases numbered 8, after V lost 5 bases and J lost 4 bases. The CDR3 loop reads CASSQTGTGLTEAFF. In DNA form, the CDR3 reads TGTGCCAGCAGCCAAACCGGGACAGGGCTCACTGAAGCTTTCTTT.

The rearrangement links TRBV6-1 to TRBJ1-5; 12 bases line up with TRBD1. V was clipped by 7 bases and J by 3 bases; unmatched bases: 4. The CDR3 totals 15 residues. Germline loops: CDR1 MNHNS, CDR2 SASEGT. This chain's CDR3 is CASTGTGGINQPQHF. DNA of the CDR3: TGTGCCAGCACAGGGACAGGGGGCATCAATCAGCCCCAGCATTTT.

This clone has a handful of counts. This chain joins TRBV27 and TRBJ1-4; no clear D. The CDR3 length is 16 residues. The V and J ends lost 4 bases and 7 bases respectively, with 19 bases between them. The V gene's germline CDR1 is MNHEY and CDR2 SMNVEV (reference sequence). The CDR3 DNA sequence: TGTGCCAGCAGTTCTATGGTCGGTCCCGTAAGTGAAAAACTGTTTTTT. Translation: CASSSMVGPVSEKLFF.

This chain joins TRBV28 and TRBJ1-2; 9 bases align to TRBD1. Germline V lookup: CDR1 MDHEN, CDR2 SYDVKM. The CDR3 covers 14 residues. V was pared by 2 bases and J by 14 bases, with 12 bases of the junction left unmatched. In DNA, the CDR3 is TGTGCCAGCAGTTTAGCAGGGACAGGGTCTTTTGTAACCTTC. Its protein is CASSLAGTGSFVTF.

This chain connects TRBV10-2 to TRBJ1-3, with a tentative D call TRBD1 (5 bases). This CDR3 contains 17 residues. V was clipped by 4 bases and J by 1 base, with 17 bases between them. Germline V gene lookup returns CDR1 WSHSY and CDR2 SAAADI. The CDR3 spells CASSALPGASSGNTIYF. In DNA, the CDR3 is TGCGCCAGCAGTGCCCTCCCTGGGGCGAGTTCTGGAAACACCATATATTTT.

This rearrangement joins TRBV7-2 to TRBJ1-6; TRBD1 might be the D (5 bases). This CDR3 contains 16 residues. Per germline, CDR1 SGHTA and CDR2 FQGNSA. The V end was cut by 1 base, the J end by 1 base, with 8 bases between. This CDR3 is CASSLGGWSYNSPLHF. The DNA for the CDR3 is TGTGCCAGCAGCTTAGGGGGGTGGTCCTATAATTCACCCCTCCACTTT.

The chain links TRBV18 to TRBJ2-5; D unclear. The CDR3 is 12 amino acids. V lost 2 bases to trimming and J lost 5 bases, with 6 bases between them. Per germline, CDR1 KGHSH and CDR2 LQKENI. DNA of the CDR3: TGTGCCAGCTCACCAGCGTGGGAGACCCAGTACTTC. It is translated as CASSPAWETQYF.